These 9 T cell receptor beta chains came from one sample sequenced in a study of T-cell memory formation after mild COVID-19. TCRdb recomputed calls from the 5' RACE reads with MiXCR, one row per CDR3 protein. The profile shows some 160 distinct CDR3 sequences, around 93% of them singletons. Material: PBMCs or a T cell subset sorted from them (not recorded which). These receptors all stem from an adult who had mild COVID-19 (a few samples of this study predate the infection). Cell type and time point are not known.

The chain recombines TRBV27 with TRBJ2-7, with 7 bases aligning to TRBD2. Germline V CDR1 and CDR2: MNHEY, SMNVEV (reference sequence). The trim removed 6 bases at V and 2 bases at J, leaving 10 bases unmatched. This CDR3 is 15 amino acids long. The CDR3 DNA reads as TGTGCCAGCAGCCAATGGGGGGGTACGCCCTACGAGCAGTACTTC. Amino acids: CASSQWGGTPYEQYF.

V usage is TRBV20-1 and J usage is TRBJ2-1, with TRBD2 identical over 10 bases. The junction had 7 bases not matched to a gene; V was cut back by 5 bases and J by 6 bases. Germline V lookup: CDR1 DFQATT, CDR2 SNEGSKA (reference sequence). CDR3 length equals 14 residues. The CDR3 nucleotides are TGCAGTGCTCCTAAGGCTAGCGGGAGCAATGAGCAGTTCTTC. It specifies CSAPKASGSNEQFF.

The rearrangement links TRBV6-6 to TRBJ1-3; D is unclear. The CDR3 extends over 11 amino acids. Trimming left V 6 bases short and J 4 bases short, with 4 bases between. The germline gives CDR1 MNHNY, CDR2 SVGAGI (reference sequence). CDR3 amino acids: CASRPGNTIYF. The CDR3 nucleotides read TGTGCCAGCAGGCCAGGAAACACCATATATTTT.

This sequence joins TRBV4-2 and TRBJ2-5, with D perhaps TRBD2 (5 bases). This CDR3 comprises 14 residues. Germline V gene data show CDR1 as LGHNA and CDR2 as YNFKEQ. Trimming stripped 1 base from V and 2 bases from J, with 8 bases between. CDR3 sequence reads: CASSQAGVQETQYF. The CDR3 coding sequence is TGTGCCAGCAGCCAAGCCGGGGTACAAGAGACCCAGTACTTC.

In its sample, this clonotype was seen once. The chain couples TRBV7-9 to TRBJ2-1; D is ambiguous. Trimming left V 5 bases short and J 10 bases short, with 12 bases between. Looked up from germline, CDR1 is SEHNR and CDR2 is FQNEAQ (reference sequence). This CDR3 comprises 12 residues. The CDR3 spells CASSLLGAEQFF. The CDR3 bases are TGTGCCAGCAGCCTCCTAGGAGCCGAGCAGTTCTTC.

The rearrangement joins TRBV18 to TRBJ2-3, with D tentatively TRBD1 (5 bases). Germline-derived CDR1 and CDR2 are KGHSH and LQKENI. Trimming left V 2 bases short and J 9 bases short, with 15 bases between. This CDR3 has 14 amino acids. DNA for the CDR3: TGTGCCAGCTCACCAATCAGGGATCCCGACACGCAGTATTTT. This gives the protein CASSPIRDPDTQYF.

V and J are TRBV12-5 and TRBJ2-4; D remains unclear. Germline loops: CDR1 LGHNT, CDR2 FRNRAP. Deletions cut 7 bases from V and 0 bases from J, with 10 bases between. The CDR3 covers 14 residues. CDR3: CASALSLAKNIQYF. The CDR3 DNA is TGTGCTAGTGCTCTTAGTCTAGCCAAAAACATTCAGTACTTC.

CDR3 sequence: CASSSGTPNNEQYF. CDR3 DNA sequence: TGCGCCAGCAGCTCTGGGACGCCGAACAACGAGCAGTACTTC. V and J are TRBV5-1 and TRBJ2-7; D tentatively reads TRBD1 or TRBD2 (5 bases each). CDR3 size: 14 residues. V lost 3 bases, J lost 5 bases, and 15 bases lay in between. Per the germline V gene, CDR1 is SGHRS and CDR2 is YFSETQ.

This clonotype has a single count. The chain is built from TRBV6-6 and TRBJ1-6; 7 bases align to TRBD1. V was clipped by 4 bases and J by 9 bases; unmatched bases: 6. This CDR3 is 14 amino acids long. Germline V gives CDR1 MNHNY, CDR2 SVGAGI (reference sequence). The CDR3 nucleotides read TGTGCCAGCAGTTCAGGGGGGATCGGTTCACCCCTCCACTTT. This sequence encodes CASSSGGIGSPLHF.